This T cell receptor beta chain was observed in a study of shared clonotypes between healthy human individuals (dated by TCRdb to the early 2020s). Regarding the research as a whole: The cohort included three men and a couple of women between 18 and 49 years of age. Libraries were prepared and TCR repertoires were sequenced by different laboratories using diverse techniques, in order to increase sequencing depth and limit assay-specific biases. For each donor, three plates each were used for CD4 naive and CD4 memory, two plates were used for CD8 naive, and one plate was used for CD8 memory. Each donor's leukapheresis produced roughly between roughly 0.94 and 9.5 billion PBMCs. To estimate repertoire size and how much clonotypes are shared between individuals, the study performed deep sequencing of blood TCR repertoires from a few healthy adults. General findings and caveats noted by the study authors: Clonotypes shared by all four sorted-subset donors showed higher generation probabilities than non-shared clonotypes. Incomplete sequencing was indicated by rarefaction of sorted-subset datasets, despite the large sequencing depth. Pairwise subsampling led to the expectation that sequencing depth would affect the degree of clonotype sharing among donors. Sharing across four donors was observed for roughly 5% of naive CD4, around 3.5% of naive CD8, around 2.5% of memory CD4, and roughly 0.4% of memory CD8 clonotypes. Only blood was sampled, and tissue TCR repertoires likely differ from those in blood. Because the study included a small number of donors, the genetic and exposure-history diversity represented was limited. Estimated clonotype richness was generally larger for naive than for memory subsets.

Relative to germline, V is missing 3 bases and J is missing 4 bases, with 0 bases of the junction outside any gene match. The CDR3 has 12 amino acids, counting the end cysteine and phenylalanine. The entry retains the CDR3 DNA only, 36 bases that are in frame from base 1. The germline V gene provides CDR1 SQVTM and CDR2 ANQGSEA. TCR CDR3 regions were amplified from genomic DNA by multiplex PCR using the deep immunoSEQ assay. Genomic DNA extracted from each cell subset was distributed evenly over all wells of several immunoSEQ 96-well plates, and each plate served as one replicate. Each replicate PCR for sorted subsets received about 0.2 ug genomic DNA, equal to tens of thousands of T cell genomes. Purified libraries were measured with a Qubit 3.0 fluorometer, size-checked on a Bioanalyzer 2100, and measured again with the KAPA Library Quantification kit. A separate single-read 150-cycle Illumina NextSeq 550 flow cell was used to sequence each immunoSEQ 96-well plate. The original pipeline was this. Because the immunoSEQ output included only junctional sequences and no quality scores, the filtering could not be the same as the filtering used for full-length reads. Sequences were annotated with PyIR, a Python wrapper for IgBLAST v1.9, and V/J genes and CDR3 were assigned using IMGT germline references. Reads with weak V/J assignments (E-value above 1e-6), missing CDR3, stop codons, out-of-frame junctions, or ambiguous translated residues were removed. A V3J clonotype was defined by an identical inferred V gene, J gene, and CDR3 amino acid sequence. To compute the percentage overlap between repertoires, the number of shared unique clonotypes was divided by the size of the smaller repertoire. Richness of each repertoire was evaluated using RTK rarefaction, the Chao1 estimator, and Recon v2.1 estimates of unobserved clonotypes. Generation probabilities for all TCRbeta clonotypes obtained by the gDNA method from a handful of donors were computed using OLGA. TCRdb limited this immuneACCESS table to in-frame rearrangements with V and J called. A share of clones is missing; checked studies link under half to unresolved V genes, and the rest is unexplained. That table supplies the V and J calls and clone size; D and trimming were determined from the DNA. This sample comprises more than 2,000,000 clones, more than 80% of them detected only once. The leading ten clones occupy 0.39% of the sample.

As to this clone: It has no known antigen specificity. It has no much larger one-base neighbor in the sample; base qualities were not kept. Other DNA variants within this sample encode the same CDR3.

Donors were healthy HIV-negative adults with no recently reported acute infections or vaccinations. All donors were Caucasian adults living in Nashville, Tennessee, USA. CD4+ T cells were enriched by magnetic negative selection; naive cells were then positively selected on CD45RA, and the negative fraction formed the memory subset. Blood was obtained by leukapheresis, after which PBMCs were separated by Ficoll-Histopaque density gradient centrifugation and cryopreserved in liquid nitrogen vapor phase. Analytical flow cytometry was used to check the purity and quantity of every magnetically sorted T cell population. Genomic DNA was isolated from each sorted fraction and quantified by UV absorbance on a Nanodrop 2000c.

Material for sequencing was naive CD4+ T cells from PBMCs. This specimen's cell subset or site label, per the study, means: CD45RA+ positively selected. The chain links TRBV29-1 with TRBJ2-5; 9 nucleotides in the junction match TRBD1. The receptor was isolated from a man aged 18 to 30 in good health. Some clones in this sample may be carry-over from other donors' samples. The base sequence is TGCAGCGTTGAGGGACAGGGAGAGACCCAGTACTTC. It encodes CSVEGQGETQYF. With the portions outside the CDR3 filled from the reference TRBV29-1 and TRBJ2-5 genes, the complete variable region becomes SAVISQKPSRDICQRGTSLTIQCQVDSQVTMMFWYRQQPGQSLTLIATANQGSEATYESGFVIDKFPISRPNLTFSTLTVSNMSPEDSSIYLCSVEGQGETQYFGPGTRLLVL.